Reported below is one T cell receptor (beta chain). Its antigen is unidentified. Repertoires were generated with immunoSEQ multiplex PCR, while TCRdb's copy carries only in-frame clones and drops some. The sample comprises tens of thousands of clones, about 85% of which are singletons, and 3.5% to 4.5% rests with the top ten. This entry is derived from a study of a mutant IDH1 vaccine in newly diagnosed glioma. Time point here: week 35, safety follow-up. Alongside topical imiquimod, each dose of vaccine comprised 300 ug of mutant IDH1 20-mer peptide. Weeks 1, 3, 5, 7, 11, 15, 19 and 23 were when patients received their eight vaccinations. The CDR3 extends over 14 amino acids. The germline V gene has CDR1 SEHNR and CDR2 FQNEAQ (reference sequence). V was shortened by 6 bases and J by 2 bases, with 8 bases between the two germline ends.

The chain uses TRBV7-9 and TRBJ1-6, with unresolved D. The clonotype originates from a man between 25 and 39 years old with glioma. The sample was PBMCs, taken from a glioma patient whose treatment included an IDH1 peptide vaccine. The CDR3, as DNA: TGTGCCAGCAGGGGAGAACCCTATAATTCACCCCTCCACTTT. Its protein is CASRGEPYNSPLHF. The whole variable domain, remainder taken from reference TRBV7-9 and TRBJ1-6, is DTGVSQNPRHKITKRGQNVTFRCDPISEHNRLYWYRQTLGQGPEFLTYFQNEAQLEKSRLLSDRFSAERPKGSFSTLEIQRTEQGDSAMYLCASRGEPYNSPLHFGNGTRLTVT.